This T cell receptor beta chain is from a study of blood T cell repertoires in COVID-19. Study-wide context: The study drew acute and convalescent COVID-19 samples from the United States, Italy and Spain.

In the original workflow: Estimated nucleated cell counts came from reference gene primer amplification. Clones were sequenced by immunoSEQ multiplex PCR, and TCRdb holds only the in-frame ones, with some missing. V, J and clone size reflect that table, while D and trimming were determined from the DNA. Seen here are a few hundred thousand clones, 70% to 90% observed once, and the top ten hold roughly 4.5%. Trimming removed 0 bases at V and 6 bases at J, with 9 bases between. Germline lookup yields CDR1 SGHRS and CDR2 YFSETQ. The CDR3 is made up of 13 amino acids. The TCR sequence derives from a man between 60 and 70 years old who had recovered from COVID-19. Sequencing was carried out using peripheral blood. The J gene is TRBJ1-1, the V gene TRBV5-1; no definite D call. The CDR3 loop reads CASSLGTVSEAFF. The CDR3 DNA follows: TGCGCCAGCAGCTTGGGTACAGTTTCTGAAGCTTTCTTT. The entire variable domain, with the rest obtained from reference TRBV5-1 and TRBJ1-1, is as follows: KAGVTQTPRYLIKTRGQQVTLSCSPISGHRSVSWYQQTPGQGLQFLFEYFSETQRNKGNFPGRFSGRQFSNSRSEMNVSTLELGDSALYLCASSLGTVSEAFFGQGTRLTVV.